This TCR beta chain was identified during a study of CD8+CD57+ T cells in acquired aplastic anemia. Study overall: DNA per sorted CD4+ or CD8+ sample ranged about 0.19 to 30 ug, averaging roughly 3.2 ug. Average CD4+ read depth in healthy donors was some 11 million reads. Study-level results: About 27 shared CD8+ CDR3s appeared highly expressed within patients' immunodominant clones.

According to the study, genomic DNA was the template for TCR beta VDJ and CDR3 profiling. Using its own MiXCR run on the reads, TCRdb lists one record per CDR3 protein. The table shows over 200,000 distinct CDR3 sequences, with 61% occurring only once. Germline CDR1 reads ENHRY; CDR2 reads SYGVKD. The J segment lost 2 bases and the V segment lost 10 bases, leaving 7 bases of the junction unmatched. The CDR3 sequence is 13 residues long. Remarks on this clonotype: The antigen is not known.

Sequenced input: sorted CD4+, CD8+, or CD8+CD57+ T cells (not recorded which) from PBMCs. This chain joins TRBV10-3 and TRBJ2-7; 8 bases are a match to TRBD1. The clonotype comes from a human donor in good health. The CDR3 sequence: CASSGTGAYEQYF. The CDR3 nucleotides read TGTGCCAGCTCCGGGACAGGAGCCTACGAGCAGTACTTC.